This T cell receptor (beta chain) came from a study of early T cells in non-severe SARS-CoV-2 infection. Overall study: Sequencing used unsorted whole-blood bulk RNA, so chains lack pairing.

This clonotype was found many times. As yet, its antigen is unknown. The protocol attached unique molecular identifiers to individual cDNA molecules. Via MiXCR, TCRdb re-called the 5' RACE reads, giving one row per CDR3 protein. The profile shows 26,000 or so distinct CDR3 sequences, more than 4.5% of them singletons. Germline V gives CDR1 MNHNS, CDR2 SASEGT. V was shortened by 7 bases and J by 1 base, with 13 bases between the two germline ends. This CDR3 spans 14 amino acids. Study results and limitations: Anti-spike CD8 responses were favored by VDJdb matching, which missed private and CD4 specificities.

This rearrangement joins TRBV6-1 to TRBJ1-1; D is uncertain. This TCR came from an adult who was a healthcare worker with PCR-confirmed SARS-CoV-2 infection or an uninfected control (not recorded which). The sample comprised whole blood. The CDR3 DNA follows: TGTGCCAGCAAAGACCTATCCCGGAACACTGAAGCTTTCTTT. Amino acids: CASKDLSRNTEAFF.